These 18 T cell receptor beta chains originate from one sample sequenced in a study of T cell repertoires in ileal Crohn's disease. Sequencing used immunoSEQ multiplex PCR; TCRdb keeps in-frame clones, though not all of them. This table has about 15,000 clones, about 91% appearing once. Sample: ileal tissue. Every receptor here comes from an adult with Crohn's disease.

Comments on this clone: Other nucleotide sequences from this sample produce the same CDR3. The rearrangement uses TRBV5-1 and TRBJ1-4; the D is unclear. The germline CDR1 and CDR2 sequences are SGHRS and YFSETQ. V was trimmed by 0 bases and J by 1 base, leaving 10 bases between them. The CDR3 runs 16 residues. CDR3 nucleotides: TGCGCCAGCAGCTTGGGCCCAGGCCAAACTAATGAAAAACTGTTTTTT. This translates into CASSLGPGQTNEKLFF.

This chain links TRBV6-5 with TRBJ1-1; D may be TRBD1 (6 bases). The germline V gene encodes CDR1 MNHEY and CDR2 SVGAGI. There are 14 residues in the CDR3. The V end was cut by 1 base, the J end by 3 bases, with 9 bases between. The CDR3 sequence is CASSYFRGDTEAFF. CDR3 sequence (DNA): TGTGCCAGCAGTTACTTCAGGGGTGACACTGAAGCTTTCTTT.

V and J are TRBV10-2 and TRBJ2-1, with a possible D match to TRBD1 (6 bases). Germline V gene lookup returns CDR1 WSHSY and CDR2 SAAADI. V lost 3 bases to trimming and J lost 6 bases, with 18 bases between them. The CDR3 has 16 residues. CDR3 nucleotides: TGCGCCAGCAGTGACGCGCGGGCCAGAGGGGGCAATGAGCAGTTCTTC. This encodes CASSDARARGGNEQFF.

This clone was observed once. The CDR3: CASSSGPGLYEQYF. The CDR3 DNA is TGCGCCAGCAGCTCAGGCCCGGGACTCTACGAGCAGTACTTC. V is TRBV5-1 and J is TRBJ2-7, with D tentatively TRBD2 (6 bases). This CDR3 is built from 14 residues. V lost 3 bases, J lost 3 bases, and 13 bases lay in between. Germline CDR1 reads SGHRS; CDR2 reads YFSETQ.

In DNA form, the CDR3 reads TGTGCCTGGAGTGCCGCAGACTGGGGCCACACCTTC. Its protein is CAWSAADWGHTF. This chain joins TRBV30 and TRBJ1-2; a possible D gene is TRBD1 (5 bases). V lost 1 base and J lost 12, with 15 bases in between. The CDR3 is 12 amino acids. Germline lookup yields CDR1 GTSNPN and CDR2 SVGIG (reference sequence).

The rearrangement links TRBV13 to TRBJ1-2; 9 bases agree with TRBD1. Germline CDR1 reads PRHDT; CDR2 reads FYEKMQ (reference sequence). Trimming at V came to 8 bases and at J to 1 base, leaving 8 bases not matched to a gene. The CDR3 is 15 amino acids. Written as DNA, the CDR3 is TGTGCCAGCGGGGGGGGGACAGGGAGTAACTATGGCTACACCTTC. It is translated as CASGGGTGSNYGYTF.

V gene TRBV5-4 combines with J gene TRBJ2-5; a weak D match, TRBD2 (5 bases). Trimming pared 2 bases from V and 5 bases from J, leaving 7 bases between. The germline V gene encodes CDR1 SGHNT and CDR2 YYREEE (reference sequence). The CDR3 is made up of 12 amino acids. In DNA, the CDR3 is TGTGCCAGCAGCTTTAGCGAGGAGACCCAGTACTTC. It is translated as CASSFSEETQYF. The complete variable domain, with remaining parts taken from reference TRBV5-4 and TRBJ2-5, reads ETGVTQSPTHLIKTRGQQVTLRCSSQSGHNTVSWYQQALGQGPQFIFQYYREEENGRGNFPPRFSGLQFPNYSSELNVNALELDDSALYLCASSFSEETQYFGPGTRLLVL.

This chain connects TRBV18 to TRBJ2-5; possibly TRBD1 for D (6 bases). V gave up 3 bases and J gave up 2 bases, with 13 bases separating them. Germline CDR1 and CDR2: KGHSH and LQKENI. This CDR3 comprises 15 residues. The CDR3 DNA follows: TGTGCCAGCTCACCTCTTCCGGGACAACAAGAGACCCAGTACTTC. Protein: CASSPLPGQQETQYF.

V is TRBV2 and J is TRBJ1-1; D is uncertain. This CDR3 region has 11 residues. The V end was cut by 7 bases, the J end by 1 base, with 4 bases between. The germline V gene has CDR1 SNHLY and CDR2 FYNNEI. This CDR3 reads CASIRNTEAFF. The CDR3, as DNA: TGTGCCAGCATCAGGAACACTGAAGCTTTCTTT.

The CDR3 coding sequence is TGTGCCAGCAGCCCCGACCTAGCGGGAGCTTCCTACGAGCAGTACTTC. It codes for CASSPDLAGASYEQYF. V gene TRBV11-2 combines with J gene TRBJ2-7; 10 positions match TRBD2. Trimming at V came to 5 bases and at J to 1 base, leaving 8 bases not matched to a gene. The CDR3 covers 16 residues. The germline V gene encodes CDR1 SGHAT and CDR2 FQNNGV.

The chain joins TRBV6-5 to TRBJ2-7, with D perhaps matching TRBD2 (6 bases). Germline V gives CDR1 MNHEY, CDR2 SVGAGI. This CDR3 is built from 15 residues. V was cut by 3 bases and J by 1 base, with 13 bases left in between. In nucleotides, the CDR3 is TGTGCCAGCAGTTATAACGGACTACAATCCTACGAGCAGTACTTC. Its translation is CASSYNGLQSYEQYF.

Here the CDR3 reads CASSEIPVGRSRNEQFF. CDR3 sequence (DNA): TGTGCCAGCAGTGAAATCCCCGTGGGGCGGAGTAGAAATGAGCAGTTCTTC. The rearrangement links TRBV2 to TRBJ2-1; the D gene is possibly TRBD1 (5 bases). The ends were cut back, 2 bases at V and 7 bases at J, with 21 bases in the middle. Germline V lookup: CDR1 SNHLY, CDR2 FYNNEI. This CDR3 spans 17 amino acids.

This chain joins TRBV7-3 and TRBJ2-1; D call uncertain. The CDR3 extends over 14 amino acids. The germline V gene has CDR1 SGHTA and CDR2 FQGTGA. V lost 1 base and J 5 bases, leaving 9 bases between the germline ends. The CDR3 here is CASSLMAANNEQFF. The CDR3 bases are TGTGCCAGCAGCTTAATGGCAGCGAACAATGAGCAGTTCTTC. The full variable domain, completed using reference TRBV7-3 and TRBJ2-1, is GAGVSQTPSNKVTEKGKYVELRCDPISGHTALYWYRQSLGQGPEFLIYFQGTGAADDSGLPNDRFFAVRPEGSVSTLKIQRTERGDSAVYLCASSLMAANNEQFFGPGTRLTVL.

The V and J genes are TRBV2 and TRBJ2-1; 8 nucleotides line up with TRBD2. Trimming removed 6 bases from V and 7 bases from J; junction bases left unmatched: 8. The germline gives CDR1 SNHLY, CDR2 FYNNEI. This CDR3 spans 14 amino acids. CDR3 amino acids: CASRRAGEANEQFF. The CDR3 nucleotides are TGTGCCAGCAGGAGAGCGGGAGAGGCGAATGAGCAGTTCTTC.

The chain is built from TRBV18 and TRBJ2-2, with a tentative D call TRBD1 (6 bases). Germline-derived CDR1 and CDR2 are KGHSH and LQKENI. The CDR3 loop spans 16 amino acids. V was trimmed by 1 base and J by 3 bases, leaving 12 bases between them. The CDR3 region is CASSPRGHRDTGELFF. As DNA, the CDR3 is TGTGCCAGCTCACCACGGGGACACCGAGACACCGGGGAGCTGTTTTTT.

The chain has TRBV6-1 and TRBJ2-7; a possible D gene is TRBD1 (6 bases). The CDR3 runs to 15 residues. Trimming shortened V by 0 bases and J by 2 bases, and 11 bases separated the two germline ends. CDR1 MNHNS and CDR2 SASEGT come from the germline V gene. The CDR3 region has the DNA TGTGCCAGCAGTGAAGCGGGGACAAAAACCTACGAGCAGTACTTC. It codes for CASSEAGTKTYEQYF.

CDR3 DNA: TGTGCCACCGAACAGGGAGTGAACACTGAAGCTTTCTTT. It codes for CATEQGVNTEAFF. The V and J genes are TRBV18 and TRBJ1-1; possibly TRBD1 for D (6 bases). Germline CDR1 and CDR2: KGHSH and LQKENI. The V end was cut by 10 bases, the J end by 0 bases, with 12 bases between. CDR3 size: 13 residues. Filled out from reference TRBV18 and TRBJ1-1, the complete variable domain reads NAGVMQNPRHLVRRRGQEARLRCSPMKGHSHVYWYRQLPEEGLKFMVYLQKENIIDESGMPKERFSAEFPKEGPSILRIQQVVRGDSAAYFCATEQGVNTEAFFGQGTRLTVV.

This rearrangement joins TRBV5-6 to TRBJ1-1, with 10 bases that match TRBD1. After removal of 4 bases from V and 5 bases from J, the junction contained 2 bases not matched to a gene. This CDR3 comprises 13 residues. CDR1 is SGHDT and CDR2 is YYEEEE in the germline V gene. This chain's CDR3 is CASSGQGETEAFF. The CDR3 DNA reads as TGTGCCAGCAGCGGACAGGGGGAGACTGAAGCTTTCTTT.